These 5 T cell receptor beta chains came from one sample sequenced in a study of T cells in lung cancer brain metastases. Here immunoSEQ multiplex PCR was the method, and the copy in TCRdb shows in-frame clones only, minus some. The repertoire holds approximately 4,900 clones, with over 80% as singletons. The sequencing sample was made of tumor tissue from the primary lung tumor. The receptors were sampled from a woman aged 50 to 60 with non-small cell lung cancer.

This chain links TRBV5-1 with TRBJ2-7; 8 bases fit TRBD1. From germline, CDR1 is SGHRS and CDR2 YFSETQ. Unmatched junction bases numbered 4, after V lost 0 bases and J lost 5 bases. There are 14 residues in the CDR3. CDR3 nucleotides: TGCGCCAGCAGCTTGGGGACAGGGCAAGACGAGCAGTACTTC. Amino acids: CASSLGTGQDEQYF.

V is TRBV5-1 and J is TRBJ1-4; possibly TRBD1 for D (5 bases). CDR1 SGHRS and CDR2 YFSETQ come from the germline V gene. CDR3 length equals 14 residues. Trimming took 1 base from V and 11 from J, leaving 15 bases between them. The CDR3 reads CASSLTDKSFKLFF. CDR3 sequence (DNA): TGCGCCAGCAGCTTGACGGACAAATCCTTCAAACTGTTTTTT.

This clone was seen more than once but under ten times. The rearrangement links TRBV6-7 to TRBJ1-5; no reliable D call. TRBV6-7 is placed among ORFs of uncertain function. The ends were cut back, 4 bases at V and 1 base at J, with 11 bases in the middle. This CDR3 is 15 amino acids long. This CDR3 reads CASSFGGESNQPQHF. For the CDR3, the DNA is TGTGCCAGCAGTTTTGGCGGGGAAAGCAATCAGCCCCAGCATTTT.

The gene calls are TRBV9 and TRBJ1-2; D ambiguous. Trimming took 10 bases from V and 5 from J, leaving 12 bases between them. Germline V gives CDR1 SGDLS, CDR2 YYNGEE. This CDR3 contains 11 residues. CDR3 bases: TGTGCCTGGGAGTGGGTATATGGCTACACCTTC. This gives the protein CAWEWVYGYTF.

The chain has TRBV9 and TRBJ2-1; 9 bases map to TRBD2. V trimming: 0 bases; J trimming: 9 bases; junction bases outside the gene matches: 7. This CDR3 has 15 amino acids. Germline assignment: CDR1 SGDLS and CDR2 YYNGEE. In nucleotides, the CDR3 is TGTGCCAGCAGCGTAGGACGGCTAGCGGGAAGTGAGCAGTTCTTC. Amino acids: CASSVGRLAGSEQFF. Variable domain in full (rest from reference TRBV9 and TRBJ2-1): DSGVTQTPKHLITATGQRVTLRCSPRSGDLSVYWYQQSLDQGLQFLIQYYNGEERAKGNILERFSAQQFPDLHSELNLSSLELGDSALYFCASSVGRLAGSEQFFGPGTRLTVL.